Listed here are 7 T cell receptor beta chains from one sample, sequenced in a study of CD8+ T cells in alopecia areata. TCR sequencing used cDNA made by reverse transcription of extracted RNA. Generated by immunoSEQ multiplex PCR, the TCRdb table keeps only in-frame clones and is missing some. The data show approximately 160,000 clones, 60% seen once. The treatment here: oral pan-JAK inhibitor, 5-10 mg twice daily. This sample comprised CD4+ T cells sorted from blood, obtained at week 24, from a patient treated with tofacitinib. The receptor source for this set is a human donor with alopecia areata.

CDR3 residues: CASSYMSSGGPHPQYF. In DNA, the CDR3 is TGTGCCAGCAGTTACATGTCTAGCGGGGGACCACATCCGCAGTATTTT. This chain uses TRBV6-5 with TRBJ2-3; TRBD2 matches at 10 bases. There are 16 residues in the CDR3. J gave up 10 bases and V 2 bases, and 12 bases lay outside the gene matches. Germline V lookup: CDR1 MNHEY, CDR2 SVGAGI.

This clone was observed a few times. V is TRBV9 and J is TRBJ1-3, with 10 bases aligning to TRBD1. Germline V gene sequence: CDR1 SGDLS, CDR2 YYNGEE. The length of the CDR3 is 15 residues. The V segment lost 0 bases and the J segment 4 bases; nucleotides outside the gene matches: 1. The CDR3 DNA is TGTGCCAGCAGCGTAGAGACAGGGGGCGGAAACACCATATATTTT. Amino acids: CASSVETGGGNTIYF.

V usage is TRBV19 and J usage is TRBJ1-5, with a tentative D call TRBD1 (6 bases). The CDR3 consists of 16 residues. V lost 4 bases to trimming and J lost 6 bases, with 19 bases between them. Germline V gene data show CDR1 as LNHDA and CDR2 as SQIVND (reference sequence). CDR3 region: CASSTPTGGLGQPQHF. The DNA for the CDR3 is TGTGCCAGTAGTACCCCGACAGGCGGCTTAGGTCAGCCCCAGCATTTT.

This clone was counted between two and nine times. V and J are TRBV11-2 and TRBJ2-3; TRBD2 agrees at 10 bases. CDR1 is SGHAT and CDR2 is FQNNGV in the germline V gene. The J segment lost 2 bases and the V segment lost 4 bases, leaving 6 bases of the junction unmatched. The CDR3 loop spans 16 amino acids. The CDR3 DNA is TGTGCCAGCAGCTCCGTAGCGGGGGGACCCACAGATACGCAGTATTTT. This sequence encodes CASSSVAGGPTDTQYF. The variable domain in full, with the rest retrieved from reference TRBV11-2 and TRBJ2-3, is EAGVAQSPRYKIIEKRQSVAFWCNPISGHATLYWYQQILGQGPKLLIQFQNNGVVDDSQLPKDRFSAERLKGVDSTLKIQPAKLEDSAVYLCASSSVAGGPTDTQYFGPGTRLTVL.

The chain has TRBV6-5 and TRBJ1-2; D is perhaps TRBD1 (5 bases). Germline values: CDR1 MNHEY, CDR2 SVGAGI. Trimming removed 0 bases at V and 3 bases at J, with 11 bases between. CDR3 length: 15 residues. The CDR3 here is CASSYSAGYYYGYTF. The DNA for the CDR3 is TGTGCCAGCAGTTACTCGGCAGGGTACTACTATGGCTACACCTTC.

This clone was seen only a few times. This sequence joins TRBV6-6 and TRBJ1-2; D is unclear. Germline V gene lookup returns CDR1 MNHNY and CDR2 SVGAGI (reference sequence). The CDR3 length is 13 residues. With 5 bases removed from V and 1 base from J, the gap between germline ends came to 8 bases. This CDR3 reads CASSPGVNYGYTF. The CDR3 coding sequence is TGTGCCAGCAGTCCCGGGGTTAACTATGGCTACACCTTC.

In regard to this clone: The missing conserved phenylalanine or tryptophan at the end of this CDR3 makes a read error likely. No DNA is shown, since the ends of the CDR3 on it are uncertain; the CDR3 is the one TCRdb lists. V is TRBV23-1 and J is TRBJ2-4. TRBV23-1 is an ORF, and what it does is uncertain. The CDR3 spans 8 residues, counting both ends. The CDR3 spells CASSQYPP.